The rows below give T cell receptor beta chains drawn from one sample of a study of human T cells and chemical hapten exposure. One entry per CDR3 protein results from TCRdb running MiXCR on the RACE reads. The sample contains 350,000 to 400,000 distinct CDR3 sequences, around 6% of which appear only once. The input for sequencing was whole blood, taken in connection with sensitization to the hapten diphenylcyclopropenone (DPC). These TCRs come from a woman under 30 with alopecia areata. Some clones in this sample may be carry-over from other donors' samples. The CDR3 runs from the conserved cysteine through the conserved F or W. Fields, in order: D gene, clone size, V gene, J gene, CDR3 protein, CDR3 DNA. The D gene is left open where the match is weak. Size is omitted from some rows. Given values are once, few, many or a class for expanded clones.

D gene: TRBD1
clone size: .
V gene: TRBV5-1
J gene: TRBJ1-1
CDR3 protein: CASSLAPTGDLTEAFF
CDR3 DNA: TGCGCCAGCAGCTTGGCCCCGACAGGGGATTTAACTGAAGCTTTCTTT

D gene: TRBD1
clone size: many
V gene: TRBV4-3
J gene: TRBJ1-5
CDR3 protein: CASSQDLGQGDQPQHF
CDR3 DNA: TGCGCCAGCAGCCAAGATCTGGGACAGGGGGATCAGCCCCAGCATTTT

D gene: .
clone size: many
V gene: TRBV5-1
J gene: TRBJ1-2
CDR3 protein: CASSPGRHGGNYGYTF
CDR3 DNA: TGCGCCAGCAGCCCCGGACGGCATGGGGGAAACTATGGCTACACCTTC

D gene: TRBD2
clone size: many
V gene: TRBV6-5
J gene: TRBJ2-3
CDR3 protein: CASSYLAGATDTQYF
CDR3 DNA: TGTGCCAGCAGTTACCTAGCGGGGGCCACAGATACGCAGTATTTT

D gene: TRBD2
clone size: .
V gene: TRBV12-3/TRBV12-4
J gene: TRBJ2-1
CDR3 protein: CASSQTSAEQLF
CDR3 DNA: TGTGCCAGCAGTCAGACTAGCGCTGAGCAGTTATTC

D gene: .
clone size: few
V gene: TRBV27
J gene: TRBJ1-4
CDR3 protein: CASSRYPGWENEKLFF
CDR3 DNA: TGTGCCAGCAGTCGATATCCAGGCTGGGAGAATGAAAAACTGTTTTTT

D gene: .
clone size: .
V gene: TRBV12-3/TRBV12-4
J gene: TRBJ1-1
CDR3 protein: CASSLRGGGDTEAFF
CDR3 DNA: TGTGCCAGCAGTTTGCGTGGAGGGGGGGACACTGAAGCTTTCTTT

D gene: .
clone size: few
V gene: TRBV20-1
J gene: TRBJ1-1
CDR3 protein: CSASGGTQRPEAFF
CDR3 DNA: TGCAGTGCTAGCGGCGGCACACAGCGGCCTGAAGCTTTCTTT

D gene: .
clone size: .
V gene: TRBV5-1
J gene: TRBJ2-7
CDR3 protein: CASKGIGVRGSEQYF
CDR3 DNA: TGCGCCAGCAAAGGAATTGGGGTCCGAGGTAGCGAGCAGTACTTC

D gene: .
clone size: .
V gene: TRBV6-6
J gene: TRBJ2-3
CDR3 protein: CASSPGSGDGTDTQYF
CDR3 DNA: TGTGCCAGCAGCCCCGGGTCGGGAGATGGCACAGATACGCAGTATTTT

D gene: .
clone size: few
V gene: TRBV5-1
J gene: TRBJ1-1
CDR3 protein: CASSLRAGQNRMNTEAFF
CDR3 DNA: TGCGCCAGCAGCTTGCGGGCCGGACAGAACCGCATGAACACTGAAGCTTTCTTT

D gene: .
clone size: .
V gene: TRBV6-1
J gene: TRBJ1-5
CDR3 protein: CASSEWRQGNQPQHF
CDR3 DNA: TGTGCCAGCAGTGAATGGAGACAGGGCAATCAGCCCCAGCATTTT

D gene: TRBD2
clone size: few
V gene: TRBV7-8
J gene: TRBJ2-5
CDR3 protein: CASSLNSGGATTPIQETQYF
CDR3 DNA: TGTGCCAGCAGCCTTAATAGCGGGGGGGCCACGACTCCAATTCAAGAGACCCAGTACTTC

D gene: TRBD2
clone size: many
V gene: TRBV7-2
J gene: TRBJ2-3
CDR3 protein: CASSSRGGREGTQYF
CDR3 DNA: TGTGCCAGCAGCTCACGGGGGGGCCGAGAGGGTACGCAGTATTTT

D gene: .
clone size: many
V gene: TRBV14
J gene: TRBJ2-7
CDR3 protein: CASSISYEQYF
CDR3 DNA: TGTGCCAGCAGCATCTCCTACGAGCAGTACTTC

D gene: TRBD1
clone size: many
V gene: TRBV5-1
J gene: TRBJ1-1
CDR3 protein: CASSLDPGQGKAEAFF
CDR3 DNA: TGCGCCAGCAGCTTGGACCCGGGACAGGGGAAGGCTGAAGCTTTCTTT

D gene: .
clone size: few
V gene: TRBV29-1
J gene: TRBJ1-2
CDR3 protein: CSVGPPGARYGYTF
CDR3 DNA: TGCAGCGTTGGCCCCCCGGGGGCGCGCTATGGCTACACCTTC

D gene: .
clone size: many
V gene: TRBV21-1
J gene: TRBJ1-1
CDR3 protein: CASSARVSRGTEAFF
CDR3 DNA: TGTGCCAGCAGCGCGAGGGTGTCGAGGGGCACTGAAGCTTTCTTT

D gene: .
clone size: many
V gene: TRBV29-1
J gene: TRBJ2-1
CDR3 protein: CSVEDRERVHEQFF
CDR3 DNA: TGCAGCGTTGAAGATCGAGAACGGGTCCATGAGCAGTTCTTC

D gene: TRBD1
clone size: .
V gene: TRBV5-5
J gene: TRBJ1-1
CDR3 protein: CASSLMSLKDRGLVLTEAFF
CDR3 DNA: TGTGCCAGCAGCCTAATGTCCCTAAAGGACAGGGGCTTGGTTTTAACTGAAGCTTTCTTT

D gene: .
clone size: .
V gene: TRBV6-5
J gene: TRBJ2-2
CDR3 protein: CASSFGSGATGELFF
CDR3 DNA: TGTGCCAGCAGTTTTGGATCAGGAGCCACCGGGGAGCTGTTTTTT

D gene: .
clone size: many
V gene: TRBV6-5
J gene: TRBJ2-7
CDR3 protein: CASSYRTGAYEQYF
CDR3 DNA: TGTGCCAGCAGTTATAGGACGGGGGCCTACGAGCAGTACTTC

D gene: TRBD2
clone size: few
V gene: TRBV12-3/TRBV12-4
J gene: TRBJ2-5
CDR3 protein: CASSPSRLAGGQETQYF
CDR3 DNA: TGTGCCAGCAGCCCCAGTAGGCTAGCGGGGGGTCAAGAGACCCAGTACTTC

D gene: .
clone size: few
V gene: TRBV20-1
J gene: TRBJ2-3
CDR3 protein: CSARDMGAVTDTQYF
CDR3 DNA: TGCAGTGCTAGAGATATGGGGGCGGTCACAGATACGCAGTATTTT

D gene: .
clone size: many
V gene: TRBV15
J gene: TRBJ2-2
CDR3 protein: CATSTGAGELFF
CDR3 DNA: TGTGCCACCAGCACGGGGGCCGGGGAGCTGTTTTTT

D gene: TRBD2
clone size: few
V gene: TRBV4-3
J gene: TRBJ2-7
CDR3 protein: CASSQELAGSYEQYF
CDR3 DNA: TGCGCCAGCAGCCAAGAACTAGCGGGGTCGTACGAGCAGTACTTC

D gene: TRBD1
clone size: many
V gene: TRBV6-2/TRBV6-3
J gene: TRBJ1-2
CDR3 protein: CASIHRDRGPAGTGYTF
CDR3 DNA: TGTGCCAGCATCCACCGGGACAGGGGTCCCGCAGGGACTGGCTACACCTTC

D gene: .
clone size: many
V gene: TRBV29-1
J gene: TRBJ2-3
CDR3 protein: CSVEGGQGSTDTQYF
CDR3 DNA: TGCAGCGTTGAAGGAGGGCAGGGGTCCACAGATACGCAGTATTTT

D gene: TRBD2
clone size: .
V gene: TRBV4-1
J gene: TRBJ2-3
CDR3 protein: CASSQVAGPSRTQYF
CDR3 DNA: TGCGCCAGCAGCCAAGTAGCGGGGCCCTCAAGGACGCAGTATTTT

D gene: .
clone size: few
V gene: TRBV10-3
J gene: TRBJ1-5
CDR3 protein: CAISGGRGDNQPQHF
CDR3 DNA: TGTGCCATCAGTGGAGGCAGGGGAGACAATCAGCCCCAGCATTTT

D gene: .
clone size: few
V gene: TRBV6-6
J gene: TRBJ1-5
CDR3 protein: CASTPRKGDNQPQHF
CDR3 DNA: TGTGCCAGCACCCCGAGGAAGGGCGACAATCAGCCCCAGCATTTT

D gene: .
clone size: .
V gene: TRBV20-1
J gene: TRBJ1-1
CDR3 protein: CSARVELMNTEAFF
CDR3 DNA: TGCAGTGCTAGAGTAGAGCTCATGAACACTGAAGCTTTCTTT

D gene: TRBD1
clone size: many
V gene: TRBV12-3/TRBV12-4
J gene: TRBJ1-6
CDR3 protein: CASSLEMTGSPLHF
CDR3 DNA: TGTGCCAGCAGTTTAGAGATGACAGGGTCGCCACTCCACTTT

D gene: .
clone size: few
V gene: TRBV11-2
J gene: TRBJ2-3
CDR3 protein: CASSLYGISTDTQYF
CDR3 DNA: TGTGCCAGCAGCTTGTACGGGATTAGCACAGATACGCAGTATTTT

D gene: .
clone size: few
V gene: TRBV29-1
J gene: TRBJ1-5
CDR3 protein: CSVGMTNQPQHF
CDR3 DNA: TGCAGCGTGGGGATGACCAATCAGCCCCAGCATTTT

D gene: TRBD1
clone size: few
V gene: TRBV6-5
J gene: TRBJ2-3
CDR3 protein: CASSRSGTGYATQYF
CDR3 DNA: TGTGCCAGCAGCCGATCCGGGACAGGGTACGCTACGCAGTATTTT

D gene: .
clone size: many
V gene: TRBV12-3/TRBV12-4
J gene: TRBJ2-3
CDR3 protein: CASSSWASTDTQYF
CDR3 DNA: TGTGCCAGCAGTTCTTGGGCCAGCACAGATACGCAGTATTTT

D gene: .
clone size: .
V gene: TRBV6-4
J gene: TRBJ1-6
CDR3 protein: CASSEAINSPLHF
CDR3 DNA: TGTGCCAGCAGTGAGGCGATAAATTCACCCCTCCACTTT

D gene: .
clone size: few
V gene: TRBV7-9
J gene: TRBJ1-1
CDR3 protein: CASNPGTPGAFF
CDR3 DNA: TGTGCCAGCAACCCCGGCACTCCCGGGGCTTTCTTT

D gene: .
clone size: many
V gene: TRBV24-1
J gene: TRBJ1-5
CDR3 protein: CATSQAGTDSNQPQHF
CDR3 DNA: TGTGCCACCAGCCAAGCAGGGACGGATAGCAATCAGCCCCAGCATTTT

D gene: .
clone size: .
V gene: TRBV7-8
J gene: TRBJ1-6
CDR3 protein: CASSLVNGVDSPLHF
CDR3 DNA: TGTGCCAGCAGCTTAGTTAATGGAGTGGACTCACCCCTCCACTTT

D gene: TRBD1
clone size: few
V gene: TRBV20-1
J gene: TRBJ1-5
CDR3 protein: CSARTGGNQPQHF
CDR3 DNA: TGCAGTGCTCGCACAGGGGGCAATCAGCCCCAGCATTTT

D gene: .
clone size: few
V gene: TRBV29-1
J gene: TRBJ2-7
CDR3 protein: CSVGDASGEQYF
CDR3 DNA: TGCAGCGTTGGGGACGCCTCTGGCGAGCAGTACTTC

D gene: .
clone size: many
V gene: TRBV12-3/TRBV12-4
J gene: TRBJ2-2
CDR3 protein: CASSPWQGPGELFF
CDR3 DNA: TGTGCCAGCAGTCCGTGGCAGGGGCCCGGGGAGCTGTTTTTT

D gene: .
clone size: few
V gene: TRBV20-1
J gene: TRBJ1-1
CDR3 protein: CSARPLTGGLEAFF
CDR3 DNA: TGCAGTGCTAGACCCCTGACAGGAGGGCTTGAAGCTTTCTTT

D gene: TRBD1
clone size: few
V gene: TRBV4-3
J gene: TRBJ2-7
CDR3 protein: CASSQDTGTGANEQYF
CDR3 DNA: TGCGCCAGCAGCCAGGATACCGGGACAGGGGCCAACGAGCAGTACTTC

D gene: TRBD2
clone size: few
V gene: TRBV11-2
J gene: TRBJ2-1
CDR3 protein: CASSTSLSGGGPPQYNEQFF
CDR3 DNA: TGTGCCAGCAGCACTTCCCTTAGCGGGGGGGGACCCCCTCAGTACAATGAGCAGTTCTTC

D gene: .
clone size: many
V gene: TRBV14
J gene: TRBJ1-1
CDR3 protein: CASSQGRRTEAFF
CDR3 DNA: TGTGCCAGCAGCCAGGGGAGGAGGACTGAAGCTTTCTTT

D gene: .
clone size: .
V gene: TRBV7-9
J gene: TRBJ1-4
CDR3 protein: CASSLRGGPGEKLFF
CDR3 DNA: TGTGCCAGCAGCCTTAGAGGAGGGCCGGGTGAAAAACTGTTTTTT

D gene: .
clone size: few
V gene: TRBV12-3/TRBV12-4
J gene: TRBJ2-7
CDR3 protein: CASSLAIYYEQYF
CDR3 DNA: TGTGCCAGCAGTTTAGCCATTTACTACGAGCAGTACTTC

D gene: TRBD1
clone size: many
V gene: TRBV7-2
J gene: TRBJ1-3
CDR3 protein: CASSLGTGLNTIYF
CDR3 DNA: TGTGCCAGCAGCTTAGGGACAGGTTTGAACACCATATATTTT

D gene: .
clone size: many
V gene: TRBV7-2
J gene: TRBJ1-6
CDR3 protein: CASSPIVGASSPLHF
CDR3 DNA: TGTGCCAGCAGCCCTATCGTCGGAGCCAGTTCGCCCCTCCACTTT

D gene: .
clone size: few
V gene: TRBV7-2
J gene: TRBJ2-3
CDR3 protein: CASSLNPSSTDTQYF
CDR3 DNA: TGTGCCAGCAGCCTAAATCCCTCTAGCACAGATACGCAGTATTTT

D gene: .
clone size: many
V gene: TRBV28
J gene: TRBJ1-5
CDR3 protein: CASSFRRGRNQPQHF
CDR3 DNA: TGTGCCAGCAGTTTCAGGAGGGGTCGCAATCAGCCCCAGCATTTT

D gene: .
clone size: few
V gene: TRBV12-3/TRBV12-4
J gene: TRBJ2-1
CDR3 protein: CASSSNEQFF
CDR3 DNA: TGTGCCAGCAGTTCCAATGAGCAGTTCTTC

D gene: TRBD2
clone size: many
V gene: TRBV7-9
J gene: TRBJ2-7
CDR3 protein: CASSPLPGEGEQYF
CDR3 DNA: TGTGCCAGCAGCCCCCTTCCGGGGGAGGGGGAGCAGTACTTC

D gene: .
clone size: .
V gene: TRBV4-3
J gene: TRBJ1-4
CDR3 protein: CASSQDFAEREKLFF
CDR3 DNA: TGCGCCAGCAGCCAAGATTTCGCCGAACGGGAAAAACTGTTTTTT

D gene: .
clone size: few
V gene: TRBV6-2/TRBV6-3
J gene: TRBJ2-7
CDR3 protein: CASSYLISYEQYF
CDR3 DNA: TGTGCCAGCAGTTACCTGATTTCCTACGAGCAGTACTTC